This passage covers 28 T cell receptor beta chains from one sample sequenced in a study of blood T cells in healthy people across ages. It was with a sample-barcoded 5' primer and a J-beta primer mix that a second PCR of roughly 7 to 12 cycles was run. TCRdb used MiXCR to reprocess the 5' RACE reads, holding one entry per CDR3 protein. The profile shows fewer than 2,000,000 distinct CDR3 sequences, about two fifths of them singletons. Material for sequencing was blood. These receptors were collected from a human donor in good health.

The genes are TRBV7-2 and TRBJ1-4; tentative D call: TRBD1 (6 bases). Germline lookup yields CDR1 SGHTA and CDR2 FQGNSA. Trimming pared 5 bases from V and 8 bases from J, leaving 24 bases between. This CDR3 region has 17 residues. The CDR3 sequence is CASSPEGGPLRREKLFF. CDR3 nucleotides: TGTGCCAGCAGCCCCGAGGGGGGGCCCCTCCGTCGGGAAAAACTGTTTTTT.

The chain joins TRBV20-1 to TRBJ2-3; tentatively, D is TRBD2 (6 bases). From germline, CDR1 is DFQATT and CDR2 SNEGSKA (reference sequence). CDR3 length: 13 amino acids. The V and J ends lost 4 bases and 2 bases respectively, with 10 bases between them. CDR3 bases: TGCAGTGCTACCCTAGCGTTCACAGATACGCAGTATTTT. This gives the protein CSATLAFTDTQYF.

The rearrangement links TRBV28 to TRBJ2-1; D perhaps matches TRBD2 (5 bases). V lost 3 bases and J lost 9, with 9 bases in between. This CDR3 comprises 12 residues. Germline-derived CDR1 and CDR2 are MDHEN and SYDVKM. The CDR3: CASSFGVTEQFF. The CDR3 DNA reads TGTGCCAGCAGTTTCGGGGTGACTGAGCAGTTCTTC.

The CDR3: CASSPSRRVSSNQPQHF. For the CDR3, the DNA is TGTGCCAGCAGCCCCAGCCGTCGGGTCAGTAGCAATCAGCCCCAGCATTTT. This chain links TRBV11-3 with TRBJ1-5; the D is unclear. The CDR3 loop spans 17 amino acids. The germline V gene has CDR1 SGHNT and CDR2 YENEEA. Between the trimmed V and J ends, which lost 5 bases and 0 bases, there was a span of 17 bases.

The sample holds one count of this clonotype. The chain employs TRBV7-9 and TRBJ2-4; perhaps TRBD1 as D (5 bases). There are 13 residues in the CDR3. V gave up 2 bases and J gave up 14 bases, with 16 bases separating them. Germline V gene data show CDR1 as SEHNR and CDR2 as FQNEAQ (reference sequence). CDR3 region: CASSLKTEVRKYF. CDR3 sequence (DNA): TGTGCCAGCAGCTTAAAGACAGAGGTCCGGAAGTACTTC.

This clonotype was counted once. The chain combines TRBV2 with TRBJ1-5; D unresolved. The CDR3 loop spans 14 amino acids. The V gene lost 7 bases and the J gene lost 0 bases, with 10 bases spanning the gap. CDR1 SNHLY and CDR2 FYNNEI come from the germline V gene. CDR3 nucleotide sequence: TGTGCCAGCATGCCCGATCATAGCAATCAGCCCCAGCATTTT. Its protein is CASMPDHSNQPQHF.

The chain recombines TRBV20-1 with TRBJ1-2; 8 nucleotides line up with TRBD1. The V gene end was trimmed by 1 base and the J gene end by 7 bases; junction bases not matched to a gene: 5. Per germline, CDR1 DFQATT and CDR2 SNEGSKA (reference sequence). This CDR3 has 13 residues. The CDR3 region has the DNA TGCAGTGCTAGAGGCAGGGGGCAGGTTGGCTACACCTTC. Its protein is CSARGRGQVGYTF.

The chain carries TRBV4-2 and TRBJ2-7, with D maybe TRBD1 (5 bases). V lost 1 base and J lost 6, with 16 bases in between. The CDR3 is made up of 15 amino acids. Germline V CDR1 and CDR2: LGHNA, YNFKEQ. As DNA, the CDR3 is TGTGCCAGCAGCCAAGTTCAGGTCAGGGCTGGCGAGCAGTACTTC. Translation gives CASSQVQVRAGEQYF.

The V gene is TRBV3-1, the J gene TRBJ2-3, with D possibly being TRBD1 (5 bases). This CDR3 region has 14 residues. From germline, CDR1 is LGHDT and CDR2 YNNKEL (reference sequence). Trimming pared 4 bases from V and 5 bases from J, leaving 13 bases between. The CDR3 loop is CASSLTVTVDTQYF. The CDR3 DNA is TGTGCCAGCAGCCTGACAGTCACAGTAGATACGCAGTATTTT.

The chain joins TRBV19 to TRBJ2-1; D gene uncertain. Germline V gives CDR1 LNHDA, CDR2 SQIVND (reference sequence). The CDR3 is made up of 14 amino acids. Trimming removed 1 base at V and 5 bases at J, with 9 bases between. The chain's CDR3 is CASSIGVANNEQFF. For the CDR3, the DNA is TGTGCCAGTAGTATAGGGGTGGCCAACAATGAGCAGTTCTTC.

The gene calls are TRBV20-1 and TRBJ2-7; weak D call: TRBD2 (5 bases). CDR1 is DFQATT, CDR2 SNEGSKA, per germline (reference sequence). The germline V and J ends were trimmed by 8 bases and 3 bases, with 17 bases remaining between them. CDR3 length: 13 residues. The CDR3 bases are TGCAGTACCATCCGGACTGAGGGCTACGAGCAGTACTTC. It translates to CSTIRTEGYEQYF.

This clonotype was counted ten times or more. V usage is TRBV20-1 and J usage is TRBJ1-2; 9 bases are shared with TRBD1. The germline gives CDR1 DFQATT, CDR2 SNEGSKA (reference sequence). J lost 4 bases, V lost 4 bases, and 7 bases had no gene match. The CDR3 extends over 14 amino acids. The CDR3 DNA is TGCAGTGCTAAACGGGACAGGGTAACCTATGGCTACACCTTC. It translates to CSAKRDRVTYGYTF.

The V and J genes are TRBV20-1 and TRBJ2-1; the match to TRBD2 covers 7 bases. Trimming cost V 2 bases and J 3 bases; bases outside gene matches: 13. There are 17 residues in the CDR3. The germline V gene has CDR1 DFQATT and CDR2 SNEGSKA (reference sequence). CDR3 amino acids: CSARLPSRAGNYNEQFF. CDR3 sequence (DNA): TGCAGTGCTAGACTACCCTCAAGAGCGGGGAACTACAATGAGCAGTTCTTC.

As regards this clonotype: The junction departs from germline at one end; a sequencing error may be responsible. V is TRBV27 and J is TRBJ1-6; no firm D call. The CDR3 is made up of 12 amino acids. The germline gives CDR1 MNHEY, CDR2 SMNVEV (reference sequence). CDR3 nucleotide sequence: TGTGCCTGCAGTTTATCCGGTTCACCCCTCCACTTT. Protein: CACSLSGSPLHF.

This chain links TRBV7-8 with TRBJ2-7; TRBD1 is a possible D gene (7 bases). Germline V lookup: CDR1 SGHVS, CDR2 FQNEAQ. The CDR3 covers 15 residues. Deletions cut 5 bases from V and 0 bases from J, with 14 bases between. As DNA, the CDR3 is TGTGCCAGCAGCGTCTTCAGGGGGGTCTCCTACGAGCAGTACTTC. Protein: CASSVFRGVSYEQYF. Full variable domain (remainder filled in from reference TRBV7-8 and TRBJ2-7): GAGVSQSPRYKVAKRGQDVALRCDPISGHVSLFWYQQALGQGPEFLTYFQNEAQLDKSGLPSDRFFAERPEGSVSTLKIQRTQQEDSAVYLCASSVFRGVSYEQYFGPGTRLTVT.

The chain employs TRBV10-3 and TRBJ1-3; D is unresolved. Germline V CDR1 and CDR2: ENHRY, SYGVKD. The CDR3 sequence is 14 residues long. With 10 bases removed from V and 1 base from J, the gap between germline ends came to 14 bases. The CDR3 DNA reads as TGTGCCACCCTGCCAAGGACGTCTGGAAACACCATATATTTT. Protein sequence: CATLPRTSGNTIYF.

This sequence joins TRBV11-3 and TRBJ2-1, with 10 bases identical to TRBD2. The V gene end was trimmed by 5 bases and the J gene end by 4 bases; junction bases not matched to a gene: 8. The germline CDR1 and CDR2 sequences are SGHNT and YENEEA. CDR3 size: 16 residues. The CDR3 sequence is CASSRLAGPIYNEQFF. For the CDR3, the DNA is TGTGCCAGCAGCCGACTAGCGGGCCCGATTTACAATGAGCAGTTCTTC.

CDR3 in amino acids: CSAGRLKTGEAGETQYF. CDR3 sequence (DNA): TGCAGTGCTGGCAGACTAAAGACAGGGGAAGCGGGTGAGACCCAGTACTTC. This rearrangement joins TRBV20-1 to TRBJ2-5; 8 bases agree with TRBD1. Germline CDR1 and CDR2: DFQATT and SNEGSKA (reference sequence). V lost 5 bases and J lost 5; bases outside the gene matches: 19. The CDR3 length is 17 residues.

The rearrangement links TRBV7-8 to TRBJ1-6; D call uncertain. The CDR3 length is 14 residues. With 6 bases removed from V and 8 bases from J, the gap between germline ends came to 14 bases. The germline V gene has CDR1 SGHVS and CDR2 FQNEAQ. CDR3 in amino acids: CASRGRLRDSPLHF. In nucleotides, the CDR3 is TGTGCCAGCAGAGGACGTCTGAGGGATTCACCCCTCCACTTT.

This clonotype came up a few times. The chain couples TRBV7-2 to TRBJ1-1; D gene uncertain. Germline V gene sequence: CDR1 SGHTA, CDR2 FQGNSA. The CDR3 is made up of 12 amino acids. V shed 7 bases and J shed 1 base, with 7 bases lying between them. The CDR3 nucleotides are TGTGCCAGCACCCTACCGAACACTGAAGCTTTCTTT. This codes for CASTLPNTEAFF.

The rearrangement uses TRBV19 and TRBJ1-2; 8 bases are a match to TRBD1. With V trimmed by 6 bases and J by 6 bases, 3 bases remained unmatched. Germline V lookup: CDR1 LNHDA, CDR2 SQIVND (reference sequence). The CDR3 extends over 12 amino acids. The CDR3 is CASRDRGNGYTF. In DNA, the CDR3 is TGTGCCAGTAGAGACAGGGGTAATGGCTACACCTTC.

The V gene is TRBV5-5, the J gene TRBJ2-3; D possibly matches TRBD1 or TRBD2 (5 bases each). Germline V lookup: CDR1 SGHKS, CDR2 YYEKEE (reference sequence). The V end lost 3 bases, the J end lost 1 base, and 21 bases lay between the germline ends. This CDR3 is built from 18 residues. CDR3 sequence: CASSSRPGTADGTDTQYF. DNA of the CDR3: TGTGCCAGCAGCTCCAGACCCGGGACCGCCGATGGCACAGATACGCAGTATTTT. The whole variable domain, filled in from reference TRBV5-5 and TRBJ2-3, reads DAGVTQSPTHLIKTRGQQVTLRCSPISGHKSVSWYQQVLGQGPQFIFQYYEKEERGRGNFPDRFSARQFPNYSSELNVNALLLGDSALYLCASSSRPGTADGTDTQYFGPGTRLTVL.

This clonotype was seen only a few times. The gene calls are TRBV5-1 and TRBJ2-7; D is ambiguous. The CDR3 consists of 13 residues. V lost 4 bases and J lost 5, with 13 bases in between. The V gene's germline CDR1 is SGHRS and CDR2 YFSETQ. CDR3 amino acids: CASSLSSANEQYF. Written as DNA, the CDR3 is TGCGCCAGCAGCCTCTCTTCGGCAAACGAGCAGTACTTC. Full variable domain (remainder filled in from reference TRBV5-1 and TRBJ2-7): KAGVTQTPRYLIKTRGQQVTLSCSPISGHRSVSWYQQTPGQGLQFLFEYFSETQRNKGNFPGRFSGRQFSNSRSEMNVSTLELGDSALYLCASSLSSANEQYFGPGTRLTVT.

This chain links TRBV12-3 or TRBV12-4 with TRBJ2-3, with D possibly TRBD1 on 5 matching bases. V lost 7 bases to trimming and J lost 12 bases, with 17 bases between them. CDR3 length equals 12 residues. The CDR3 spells CASNPPQGTQYF. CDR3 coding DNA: TGTGCCAGCAATCCCCCCCAGGGTACCCAGTATTTT.

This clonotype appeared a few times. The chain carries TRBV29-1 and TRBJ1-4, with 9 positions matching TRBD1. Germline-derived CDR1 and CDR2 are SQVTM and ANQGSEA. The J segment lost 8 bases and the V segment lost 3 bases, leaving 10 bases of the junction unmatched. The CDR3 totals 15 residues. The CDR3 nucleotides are TGCAGCGTTGAGGATGCGGGACAGGGAGTCGAAAAACTGTTTTTT. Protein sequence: CSVEDAGQGVEKLFF.

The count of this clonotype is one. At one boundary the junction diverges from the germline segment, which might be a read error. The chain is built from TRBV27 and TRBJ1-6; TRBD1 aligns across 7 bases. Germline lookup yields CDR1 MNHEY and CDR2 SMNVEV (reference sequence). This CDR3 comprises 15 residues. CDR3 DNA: TGTGCCAACAGTTCGACGGACAGGTCGGATTCACCCCTCCACTTT. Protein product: CANSSTDRSDSPLHF.

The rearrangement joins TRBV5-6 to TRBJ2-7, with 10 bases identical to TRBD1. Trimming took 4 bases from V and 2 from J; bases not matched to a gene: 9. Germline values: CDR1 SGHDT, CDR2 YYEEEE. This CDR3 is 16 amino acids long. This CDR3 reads CASSLSGTGDPYEQYF. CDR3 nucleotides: TGTGCCAGCAGCCTCTCCGGGACAGGGGATCCCTACGAGCAGTACTTC.

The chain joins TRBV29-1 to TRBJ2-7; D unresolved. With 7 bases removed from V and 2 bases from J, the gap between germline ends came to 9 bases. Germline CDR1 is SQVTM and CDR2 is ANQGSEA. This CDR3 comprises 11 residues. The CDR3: CSAVSPYEQYF. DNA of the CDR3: TGCAGCGCCGTCTCCCCCTACGAGCAGTACTTC.